Presented here are 20 T cell receptor beta chains from one specimen sequenced in a study of blood T cell repertoires in COVID-19. Repertoires were generated with immunoSEQ multiplex PCR, while TCRdb's copy carries only in-frame clones and drops some. The sample records 20,000 to 25,000 clones, around nine tenths being singletons. Sequencing was performed on peripheral blood. The receptors originated from a human donor in a cohort sampled during active COVID-19.

This chain links TRBV7-2 with TRBJ1-1; D is possibly TRBD1 (6 bases). V dropped 6 bases and J dropped 0 bases, with 11 bases sitting between them. This CDR3 has 14 residues. Per the germline V gene, CDR1 is SGHTA and CDR2 is FQGNSA. The CDR3 nucleotides are TGTGCCAGCAGTTCGGGACAAGTGAACACTGAAGCTTTCTTT. As protein: CASSSGQVNTEAFF.

This chain connects TRBV6-5 to TRBJ1-5, with D possibly matching TRBD1 (5 bases). Trimming left V 7 bases short and J 0 bases short, with 10 bases between. The CDR3 is made up of 14 amino acids. Germline V gene data show CDR1 as MNHEY and CDR2 as SVGAGI. The CDR3 loop reads CASTGGFSNQPQHF. CDR3 DNA: TGTGCCAGCACCGGGGGATTTAGCAATCAGCCCCAGCATTTT.

In its sample, this clone was seen once. The chain combines TRBV6-2 or TRBV6-3 with TRBJ1-1; no definite D call. CDR1 and CDR2 from the germline V gene are MNHEY and SVGEGT. This CDR3 comprises 14 residues. The ends were cut back, 4 bases at V and 0 bases at J, with 9 bases in the middle. The CDR3 DNA follows: TGTGCCAGCAGTTTCGGGTCCCTGAACACTGAAGCTTTCTTT. Translated: CASSFGSLNTEAFF.

The J gene is TRBJ1-6, the V gene TRBV5-5; no firm D call. The CDR3 has 14 amino acids. Germline lookup yields CDR1 SGHKS and CDR2 YYEKEE (reference sequence). V lost 1 base to trimming and J lost 6 bases, with 8 bases between them. The CDR3 coding sequence is TGTGCCAGCAGCTTGACAGACACTAATTCACCCCTCCACTTT. It codes for CASSLTDTNSPLHF.

The chain couples TRBV5-1 to TRBJ1-2, with unresolved D. Deletions cut 0 bases from V and 4 bases from J, with 7 bases between. The CDR3 runs 13 residues. Germline values: CDR1 SGHRS, CDR2 YFSETQ. The CDR3 sequence: CASSLVPGYGYTF. CDR3 nucleotide sequence: TGCGCCAGCAGCTTGGTCCCAGGCTATGGCTACACCTTC. The full variable domain, in which reference TRBV5-1 and TRBJ1-2 provide the parts outside the CDR3, is KAGVTQTPRYLIKTRGQQVTLSCSPISGHRSVSWYQQTPGQGLQFLFEYFSETQRNKGNFPGRFSGRQFSNSRSEMNVSTLELGDSALYLCASSLVPGYGYTFGSGTRLTVV.

J is TRBJ1-3 and V is TRBV6-5; D remains ambiguous. The CDR3 extends over 11 amino acids. Germline V gene data show CDR1 as MNHEY and CDR2 as SVGAGI. Trimming removed 5 bases from V and 12 bases from J, with 11 bases in between. This CDR3 is CASSLRGHIYF. Here the CDR3 DNA reads TGTGCCAGCAGTCTTCGGGGTCACATATATTTT.

Here the CDR3 DNA reads TGCGCCAGCAGCCCCGGGACAGGGAGAGAGACCCAGTACTTC. It encodes CASSPGTGRETQYF. The chain is built from TRBV5-1 and TRBJ2-5; 9 nucleotides line up with TRBD1. There are 14 residues in the CDR3. Trimming cost V 4 bases and J 4 bases; bases outside gene matches: 5. The germline CDR1 and CDR2 sequences are SGHRS and YFSETQ.

The rearrangement joins TRBV28 to TRBJ2-5, with TRBD2 identical over 7 bases. The CDR3 length is 14 residues. J was trimmed by 1 base and V by 9 bases; bases with no gene match: 8. In germline, CDR1 is MDHEN, CDR2 SYDVKM. The CDR3 DNA reads TGTGCCAGTCGTTCTGGGGGGGTCCAAGAGACCCAGTACTTC. It encodes CASRSGGVQETQYF.

The genes are TRBV21-1 and TRBJ1-1. TRBV21-1 is listed as a pseudogene. This CDR3 has 15 residues. The CDR3 nucleotides read TGTGCCAGCACTATTAGGCAGGTGACGAGGGCTGAAGCTTTCTTT. Translating it yields CASTIRQVTRAEAFF.

This rearrangement joins TRBV7-9 to TRBJ2-5; 7 positions agree with TRBD1. Trimming removed 3 bases from V and 5 bases from J; junction bases left unmatched: 9. The length of the CDR3 is 15 residues. Per germline, CDR1 SEHNR and CDR2 FQNEAQ (reference sequence). CDR3 nucleotides: TGTGCCAGCAGCTTTAACCGGGACAGACACGAGACCCAGTACTTC. Protein: CASSFNRDRHETQYF.

V and J are TRBV6-5 and TRBJ1-1; D is possibly TRBD1 (5 bases). V was pared by 5 bases and J by 5 bases, with 18 bases between. The germline V gene has CDR1 MNHEY and CDR2 SVGAGI. The CDR3 contains 15 residues. CDR3 residues: CASSTSQGWKTEAFF. Here the CDR3 DNA reads TGTGCCAGCAGTACCTCTCAGGGATGGAAAACTGAAGCTTTCTTT.

The V call is TRBV9, the J call TRBJ2-5, with 8 nucleotides matching TRBD2. J was trimmed by 4 bases and V by 3 bases; bases with no gene match: 11. The CDR3 consists of 16 residues. Germline CDR1 reads SGDLS; CDR2 reads YYNGEE. The chain's CDR3 is CASSESTGLATETQYF. The CDR3 DNA reads as TGTGCCAGCAGCGAGAGTACCGGACTAGCAACAGAGACCCAGTACTTC.

The chain links TRBV5-1 to TRBJ2-1; D possibly corresponds to TRBD1 (6 bases). The germline V gene encodes CDR1 SGHRS and CDR2 YFSETQ. V lost 6 bases and J 10 bases, leaving 20 bases between the germline ends. This CDR3 contains 14 residues. CDR3 nucleotide sequence: TGCGCCAGCACCCTGGGCTCAGGGGTTAAGGAGCAGTTCTTC. Protein: CASTLGSGVKEQFF.

This CDR3 reads CASSPRLAGGKTQYF. DNA for the CDR3: TGTGCCAGCAGCCCCCGACTAGCGGGGGGGAAGACCCAGTACTTC. The chain has TRBV9 and TRBJ2-5; TRBD2 aligns across 14 bases. J was trimmed by 6 bases and V by 4 bases; bases with no gene match: 5. The CDR3 covers 15 residues. The germline gives CDR1 SGDLS, CDR2 YYNGEE.

The J gene is TRBJ1-1, the V gene TRBV9; tentatively, D is TRBD1 (6 bases). The CDR3 is made up of 16 amino acids. Germline CDR1 and CDR2: SGDLS and YYNGEE. Between the trimmed V and J ends, which lost 4 bases and 0 bases, there was a span of 16 bases. The CDR3 DNA follows: TGTGCCAGCAGCTTCAGGGGAGGGGCCTTGAACACTGAAGCTTTCTTT. Its protein product is CASSFRGGALNTEAFF.

The chain recombines TRBV24-1 with TRBJ2-2, with TRBD1 matching over 8 bases. Germline V gene lookup returns CDR1 KGHDR and CDR2 SFDVKD. CDR3 length equals 15 residues. V was clipped by 7 bases and J by 6 bases; unmatched bases: 9. CDR3 in DNA: TGTGCCACCAGGATTGGACAGGGCCCCGCCGGGGAGCTGTTTTTT. Protein: CATRIGQGPAGELFF.

This rearrangement joins TRBV12-5 to TRBJ2-2; 8 bases align to TRBD2. J gave up 4 bases and V 3 bases, and 4 bases lay outside the gene matches. The CDR3 is made up of 15 amino acids. Germline V gene sequence: CDR1 LGHNT, CDR2 FRNRAP. CDR3 in amino acids: CASGFGTRGTGELFF. In DNA form, the CDR3 reads TGTGCTAGTGGTTTTGGGACTAGAGGCACCGGGGAGCTGTTTTTT.

This chain links TRBV7-8 with TRBJ1-5; D is perhaps TRBD1 (6 bases). This CDR3 contains 14 residues. With 1 base removed from V and 7 bases from J, the gap between germline ends came to 11 bases. Looked up from germline, CDR1 is SGHVS and CDR2 is FQNEAQ. The CDR3, as DNA: TGTGCCAGCAGCTTAGAACAGGGATACCAGCCCCAGCATTTT. It yields the protein CASSLEQGYQPQHF.

The rearrangement joins TRBV7-8 to TRBJ1-1; D gene ambiguous. The CDR3 spans 14 residues. V was cut by 4 bases and J by 5 bases, with 14 bases left in between. Germline CDR1 is SGHVS and CDR2 is FQNEAQ. The DNA of the CDR3 is TGTGCCAGCAGCTCCCGTGGGGAGGGTACTGAAGCTTTCTTT. Amino acids: CASSSRGEGTEAFF. The full variable domain, its missing parts supplied by reference TRBV7-8 and TRBJ1-1, is GAGVSQSPRYKVAKRGQDVALRCDPISGHVSLFWYQQALGQGPEFLTYFQNEAQLDKSGLPSDRFFAERPEGSVSTLKIQRTQQEDSAVYLCASSSRGEGTEAFFGQGTRLTVV.

The chain joins TRBV27 to TRBJ2-3; 9 positions match TRBD1. The V and J ends lost 6 bases and 3 bases, in that order; junction bases with no gene match: 7. The CDR3 length is 15 residues. CDR1 MNHEY and CDR2 SMNVEV come from the germline V gene (reference sequence). The CDR3 DNA is TGTGCCAGCAGACTTCCCGGGACAGGGACAGATACGCAGTATTTT. Encoded protein: CASRLPGTGTDTQYF.